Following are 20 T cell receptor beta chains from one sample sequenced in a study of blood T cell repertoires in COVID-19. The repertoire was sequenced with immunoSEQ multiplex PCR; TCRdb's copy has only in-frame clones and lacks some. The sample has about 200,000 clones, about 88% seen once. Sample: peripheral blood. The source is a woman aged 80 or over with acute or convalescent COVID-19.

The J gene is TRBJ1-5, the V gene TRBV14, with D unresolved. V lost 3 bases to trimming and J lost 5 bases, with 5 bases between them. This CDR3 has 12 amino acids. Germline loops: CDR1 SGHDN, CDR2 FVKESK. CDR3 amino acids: CASSQEDQPQHF. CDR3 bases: TGTGCCAGCAGCCAGGAGGATCAGCCCCAGCATTTT.

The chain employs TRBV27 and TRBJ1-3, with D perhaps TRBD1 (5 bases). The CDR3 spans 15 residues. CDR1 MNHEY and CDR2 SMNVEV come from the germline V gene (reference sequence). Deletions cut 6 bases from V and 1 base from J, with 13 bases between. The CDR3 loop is CASRTNRFSGNTIYF. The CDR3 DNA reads TGTGCCAGCAGAACTAACAGGTTTTCTGGAAACACCATATATTTT.

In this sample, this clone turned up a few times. The CDR3 bases are TGTGCCAGCAGCTTTTCTTCCGGGACAGGGGATCAGCCCCAGCATTTT. It codes for CASSFSSGTGDQPQHF. The chain links TRBV7-9 to TRBJ1-5; 10 positions match TRBD1. The CDR3 has 16 amino acids. The V gene end was trimmed by 3 bases and the J gene end by 5 bases; junction bases not matched to a gene: 7. CDR1 SEHNR and CDR2 FQNEAQ come from the germline V gene (reference sequence).

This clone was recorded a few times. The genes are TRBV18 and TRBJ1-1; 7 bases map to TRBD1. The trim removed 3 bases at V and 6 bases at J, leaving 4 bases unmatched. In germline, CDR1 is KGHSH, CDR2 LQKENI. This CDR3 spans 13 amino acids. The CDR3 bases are TGTGCCAGCTCACCTACAGGGGACGCTGAAGCTTTCTTT. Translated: CASSPTGDAEAFF.

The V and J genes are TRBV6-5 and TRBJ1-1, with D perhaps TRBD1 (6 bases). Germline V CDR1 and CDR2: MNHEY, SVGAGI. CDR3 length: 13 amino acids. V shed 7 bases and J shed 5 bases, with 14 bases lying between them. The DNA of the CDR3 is TGTGCCAGCACTCACCTACAGGGAACTGAAGCTTTCTTT. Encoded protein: CASTHLQGTEAFF.

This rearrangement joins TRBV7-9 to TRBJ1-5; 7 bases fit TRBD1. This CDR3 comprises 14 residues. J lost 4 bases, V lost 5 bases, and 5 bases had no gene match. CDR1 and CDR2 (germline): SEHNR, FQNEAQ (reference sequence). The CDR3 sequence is CASSGTGANQPQHF. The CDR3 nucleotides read TGTGCCAGCAGCGGAACAGGGGCGAATCAGCCCCAGCATTTT.

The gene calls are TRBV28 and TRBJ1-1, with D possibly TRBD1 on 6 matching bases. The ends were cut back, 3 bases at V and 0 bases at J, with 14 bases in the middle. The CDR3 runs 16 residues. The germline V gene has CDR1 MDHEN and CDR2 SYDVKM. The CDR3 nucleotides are TGTGCCAGCAGTTTGTGGAGAGGGGGAATGAACACTGAAGCTTTCTTT. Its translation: CASSLWRGGMNTEAFF.

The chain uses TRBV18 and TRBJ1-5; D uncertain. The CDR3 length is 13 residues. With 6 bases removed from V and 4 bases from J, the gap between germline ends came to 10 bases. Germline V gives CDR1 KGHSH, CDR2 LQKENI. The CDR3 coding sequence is TGTGCCAGCTCCATCGGTCTAAATCAGCCCCAGCATTTT. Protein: CASSIGLNQPQHF.

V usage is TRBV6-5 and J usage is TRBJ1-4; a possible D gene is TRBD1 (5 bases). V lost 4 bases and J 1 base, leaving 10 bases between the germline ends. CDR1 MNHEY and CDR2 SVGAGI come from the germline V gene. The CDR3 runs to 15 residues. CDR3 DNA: TGTGCCAGCAGTTCGGGACTGGGAACTAATGAAAAACTGTTTTTT. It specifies CASSSGLGTNEKLFF.

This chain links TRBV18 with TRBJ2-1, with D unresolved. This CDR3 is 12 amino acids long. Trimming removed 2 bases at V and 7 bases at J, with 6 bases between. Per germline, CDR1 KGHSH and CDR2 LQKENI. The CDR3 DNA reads TGTGCCAGCTCACCAGAGAGTAATGAGCAGTTCTTC. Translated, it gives CASSPESNEQFF.

CDR3 sequence reads: CASSLGTSFPYNEQFF. Here the CDR3 DNA reads TGTGCCAGCAGTTTAGGGACTAGTTTCCCATACAATGAGCAGTTCTTC. J is TRBJ2-1 and V is TRBV28; 8 positions agree with TRBD2. CDR1 and CDR2 (germline): MDHEN, SYDVKM. Unmatched junction bases numbered 7, after V lost 2 bases and J lost 4 bases. The CDR3 is made up of 16 amino acids.

The CDR3 is CASSGTLYNEQFF. DNA for the CDR3: TGTGCCAGCAGCGGGACACTGTACAATGAGCAGTTCTTC. This chain links TRBV7-9 with TRBJ2-1, with a weak D call TRBD1 (6 bases). Deletions cut 5 bases from V and 4 bases from J, with 9 bases between. The CDR3 spans 13 residues. Germline V gene sequence: CDR1 SEHNR, CDR2 FQNEAQ (reference sequence).

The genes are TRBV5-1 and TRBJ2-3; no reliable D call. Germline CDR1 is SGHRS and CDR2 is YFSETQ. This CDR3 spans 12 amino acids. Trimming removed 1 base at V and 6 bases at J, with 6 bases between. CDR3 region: CASSLSRDTQYF. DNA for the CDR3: TGCGCCAGCAGCTTGAGTCGGGATACGCAGTATTTT.

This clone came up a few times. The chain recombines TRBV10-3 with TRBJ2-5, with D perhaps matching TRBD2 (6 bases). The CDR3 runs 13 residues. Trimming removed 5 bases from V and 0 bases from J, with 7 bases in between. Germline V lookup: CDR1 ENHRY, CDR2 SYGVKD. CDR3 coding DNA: TGTGCCATCAGTAGGAGGGACCAAGAGACCCAGTACTTC. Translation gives CAISRRDQETQYF.

CDR3 protein: CASSLSSSYNSPLHF. CDR3 nucleotides: TGTGCCAGCAGCTTAAGTAGCTCCTATAATTCACCCCTCCACTTT. V is TRBV7-3 and J is TRBJ1-6; D is unclear. Trimming left V 1 base short and J 0 bases short, with 4 bases between. Germline V gene sequence: CDR1 SGHTA, CDR2 FQGTGA. CDR3 length: 15 amino acids.

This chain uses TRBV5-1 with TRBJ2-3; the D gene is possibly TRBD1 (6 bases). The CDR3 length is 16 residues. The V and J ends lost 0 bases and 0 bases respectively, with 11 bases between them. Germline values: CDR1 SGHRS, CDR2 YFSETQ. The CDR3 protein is CASSLVAGTSTDTQYF. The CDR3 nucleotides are TGCGCCAGCAGCTTGGTCGCCGGGACAAGCACAGATACGCAGTATTTT.

The CDR3, as DNA: TGTGCCAGCAGTCTAGACAGGGGTGGACAGCCCCAGCATTTT. This encodes CASSLDRGGQPQHF. The V call is TRBV28, the J call TRBJ1-5, with TRBD1 matching over 8 bases. Germline values: CDR1 MDHEN, CDR2 SYDVKM. The CDR3 runs 14 residues. V shed 5 bases, J shed 7 bases, and the junction held 7 bases outside the gene matches.

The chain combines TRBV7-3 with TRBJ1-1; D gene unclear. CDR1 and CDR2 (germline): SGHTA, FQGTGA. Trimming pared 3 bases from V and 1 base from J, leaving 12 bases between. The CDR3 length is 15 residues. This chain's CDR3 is CASSFLGVPNTEAFF. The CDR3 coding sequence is TGTGCCAGCAGCTTCCTCGGGGTTCCGAACACTGAAGCTTTCTTT.

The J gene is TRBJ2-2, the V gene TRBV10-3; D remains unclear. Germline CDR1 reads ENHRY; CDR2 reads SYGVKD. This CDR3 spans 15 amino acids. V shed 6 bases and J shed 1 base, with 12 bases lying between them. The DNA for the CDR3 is TGTGCCATCAGAACTTTGGAGAGGAACACCGGGGAGCTGTTTTTT. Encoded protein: CAIRTLERNTGELFF.

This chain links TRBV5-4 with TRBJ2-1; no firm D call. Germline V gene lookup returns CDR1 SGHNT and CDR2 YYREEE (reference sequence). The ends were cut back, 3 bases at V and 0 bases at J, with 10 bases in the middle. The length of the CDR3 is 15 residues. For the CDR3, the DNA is TGTGCCAGCAGCTCAGGTACGAGCTCCTACAATGAGCAGTTCTTC. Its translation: CASSSGTSSYNEQFF.